This T cell receptor beta chain derives from a study of blood T cell repertoires in COVID-19 (TCRdb year 2020). In terms of the full investigation: Samples from collaborators originated in the United States, Italy and Spain and spanned both the acute and convalescent phases of COVID-19. The prospective study material was composed of cDNA or gDNA derived from T cells, B-cell-depleted T cells, or PBMCs. Subjects who had been exposed to COVID-19, were actively infected with it, or had recovered from it provided the deeply sampled blood TCRbeta repertoires that made up the dataset. The repertoires were made available in a free public database intended to serve as a resource for research on the immune response to SARS-CoV-2. The samples were drawn from two sources: the first 160 participants of the ongoing ImmuneRACE study, and 950 to 1,500 subjects contributed by 6 global collaborators. Nearly every sample came with metadata listing a de-identified subject ID, COVID-19 status, age in years and sex. Where HLA class I and class II types were available, the types were taken from metadata supplied by the sample provider, not from assay-based typing. Overall results and qualifications from the work: How much clinical and demographic metadata was included differed by source and by participant, and the metadata was provided uncurated.

TCRbeta CDR3 regions were amplified from genomic DNA by means of the immunoSEQ Assay, a bias-controlled multiplex PCR. Per the authors' processing: Within the assay, amplification of reference gene primers was used to estimate how many nucleated cells each sample contained. To quantify the absolute abundance of each unique TCRbeta CDR3 rearrangement, sequence reads were collapsed and filtered. Productive Simpson clonality was computed per sample as the square root of Simpson's diversity index over productive rearrangements. The table comes from immuneACCESS by way of TCRdb, which keeps in-frame sequences with V and J called. Part of the clones is missing from these tables; in studies checked, under half for an unresolved V gene and the rest for unknown reasons. Clone size and V and J calls were adopted from that table, with D and trimming inferred from the DNA. The sample table holds 90,000 to 120,000 clones, of which 82% were seen once. About 4.8% of the sample rests with the top ten.

As concerns this clone: The target of this receptor is not known. Qualities for individual bases were not recorded, and no much larger clone is one base off.

Reading from cysteine to phenylalanine, the CDR3 counts 14 amino acids. Only the CDR3 portion is preserved as DNA: 42 bases, with reading frame beginning at the first base. V and J lose 3 bases and 6 bases, and a span of 12 bases separates them. Whole blood was collected in K2EDTA tubes by collaborating institutions according to the institutions' own protocols. Collaborator samples were shipped for TCRbeta analysis as frozen whole blood, isolated PBMCs, or DNA extracted from either sample type. Sequencing was done on a sample of peripheral blood. The sequence was obtained from a man aged 60-69 years with acute or convalescent COVID-19. The V and J genes are TRBV23-1 and TRBJ2-1; the D gene is possibly TRBD1, with 7 bases matching. TRBV23-1 is known as an ORF, though its function is uncertain. Here is the DNA: TGCGCCAGCAGTCAGCGGAGGGGGCTCAATGAGCAGTTCTTC. Its protein product is CASSQRRGLNEQFF.